This record covers a single TCR beta chain. Profiled with immunoSEQ multiplex PCR; TCRdb holds only in-frame clones, not every one. This repertoire shows about 2.5 million clones, 85% to 95% found once; its top ten account for about 0.36%. CDR1 SGHNT and CDR2 YYREEE come from the germline V gene (reference sequence). The CDR3 runs to 11 residues. V was trimmed by 4 bases and J by 6 bases, leaving 6 bases between them. The sample belongs to a study of shared clonotypes between healthy human individuals. This receptor was identified in a man aged 18-30 years in good health. Some clones in this sample may be carry-over from other donors' samples. Material: naive CD4+ T cells from PBMCs. Subset described: CD45RA+ positively selected. The rearrangement joins TRBV5-4 to TRBJ2-3; D not resolved. CDR3 in amino acids: CASSGRDTQYF. CDR3 sequence (DNA): TGTGCCAGCAGCGGTAGGGATACGCAGTATTTT.